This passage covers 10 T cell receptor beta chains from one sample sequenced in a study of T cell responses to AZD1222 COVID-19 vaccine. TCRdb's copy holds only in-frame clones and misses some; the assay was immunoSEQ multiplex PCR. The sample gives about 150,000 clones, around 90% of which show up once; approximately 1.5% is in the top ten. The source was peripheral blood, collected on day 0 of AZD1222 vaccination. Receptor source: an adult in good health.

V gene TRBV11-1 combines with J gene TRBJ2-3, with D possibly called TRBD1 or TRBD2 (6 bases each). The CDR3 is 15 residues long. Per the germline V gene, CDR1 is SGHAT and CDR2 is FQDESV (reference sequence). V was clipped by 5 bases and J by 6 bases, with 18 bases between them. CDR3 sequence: CASSAGQGFKDTQYF. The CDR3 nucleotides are TGTGCCAGCAGCGCGGGGCAGGGGTTCAAGGATACGCAGTATTTT.

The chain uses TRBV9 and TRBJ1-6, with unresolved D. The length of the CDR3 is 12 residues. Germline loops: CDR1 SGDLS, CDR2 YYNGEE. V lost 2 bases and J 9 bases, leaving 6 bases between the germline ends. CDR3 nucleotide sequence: TGTGCCAGCAGCGTTTGGGGTTCACCCCTCCACTTT. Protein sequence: CASSVWGSPLHF.

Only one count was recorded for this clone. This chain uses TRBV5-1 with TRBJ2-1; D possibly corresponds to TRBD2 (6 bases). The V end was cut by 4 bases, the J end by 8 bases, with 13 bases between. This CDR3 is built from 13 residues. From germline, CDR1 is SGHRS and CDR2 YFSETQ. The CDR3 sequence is CASSGGTPHEQFF. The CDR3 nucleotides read TGCGCCAGCAGCGGCGGGACCCCCCATGAGCAGTTCTTC.

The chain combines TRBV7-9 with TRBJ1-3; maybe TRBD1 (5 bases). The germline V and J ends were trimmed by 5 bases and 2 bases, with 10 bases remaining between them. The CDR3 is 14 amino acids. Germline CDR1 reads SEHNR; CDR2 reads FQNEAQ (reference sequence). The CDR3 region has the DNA TGTGCCAGCAGCGACGGGACTACTGGAAACACCATATATTTT. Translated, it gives CASSDGTTGNTIYF.

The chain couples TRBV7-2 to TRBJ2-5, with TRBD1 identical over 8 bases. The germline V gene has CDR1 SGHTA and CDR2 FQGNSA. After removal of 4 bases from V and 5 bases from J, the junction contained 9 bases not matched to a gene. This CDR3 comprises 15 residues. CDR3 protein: CASSSKTGVLETQYF. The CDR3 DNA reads TGTGCCAGCAGCTCCAAGACAGGGGTCTTGGAGACCCAGTACTTC.

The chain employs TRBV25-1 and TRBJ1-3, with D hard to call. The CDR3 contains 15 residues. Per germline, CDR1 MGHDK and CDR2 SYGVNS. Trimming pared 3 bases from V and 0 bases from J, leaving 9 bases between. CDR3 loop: CASSEPVFSGNTIYF. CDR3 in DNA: TGTGCCAGCAGTGAGCCTGTATTCTCTGGAAACACCATATATTTT.

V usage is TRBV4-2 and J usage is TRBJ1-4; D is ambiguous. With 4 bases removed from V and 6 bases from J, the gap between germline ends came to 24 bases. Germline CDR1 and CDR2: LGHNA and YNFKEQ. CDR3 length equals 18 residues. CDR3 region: CASSPNGRESGTYEKLFF. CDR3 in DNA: TGTGCCAGCAGCCCTAATGGCCGGGAGTCAGGTACTTATGAAAAACTGTTTTTT.

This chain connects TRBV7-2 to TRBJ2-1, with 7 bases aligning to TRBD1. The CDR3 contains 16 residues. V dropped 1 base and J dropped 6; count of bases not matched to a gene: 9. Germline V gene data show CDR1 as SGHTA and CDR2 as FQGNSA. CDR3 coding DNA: TGTGCCAGCAGCTTAGGGGGGCAGGGGGTAGGCAATGAGCAGTTCTTC. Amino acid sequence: CASSLGGQGVGNEQFF.

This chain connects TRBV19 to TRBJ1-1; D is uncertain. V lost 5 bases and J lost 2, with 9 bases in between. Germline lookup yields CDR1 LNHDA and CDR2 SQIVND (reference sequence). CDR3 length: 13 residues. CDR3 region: CASSAVQNTEAFF. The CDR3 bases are TGTGCCAGTAGTGCCGTCCAAAACACTGAAGCTTTCTTT.

The CDR3 nucleotides read TGCGCCAGCAGTGGGGCGGCGTACAATGAGCAGTTCTTC. Translated, it gives CASSGAAYNEQFF. This chain joins TRBV5-1 and TRBJ2-1; tentatively, D is TRBD1 (5 bases). The V gene lost 5 bases and the J gene lost 4 bases, with 10 bases spanning the gap. CDR3 size: 13 residues. The germline V gene encodes CDR1 SGHRS and CDR2 YFSETQ.